These T cell receptor beta chains were read from a single sample in a study of cytomegalovirus exposure and HLA in healthy donors. TCRdb keeps only in-frame clones here, not all; method: immunoSEQ multiplex PCR. In the table there are 150,000 to 200,000 clones, approximately 84% of which are singletons. Source material: PBMCs. The receptors stem from a man aged 18 to 30 in good health and CMV-seropositive. CDR3s include the opening cysteine and the closing phenylalanine or tryptophan. Fields, in order: J gene, D gene, V gene, clone size, CDR3 DNA, CDR3 protein. A D gene is named only where the DNA matches it firmly. Clone size is shown for a subset of rows, as once, few, many or a class of expanded clone.

j_gene: TRBJ1-2
d_gene: TRBD1
v_gene: TRBV29-1
abundance: NA
CDR3nt: TGCAGCGTTGCCCCAGGGGGAGCTAACTATGGCTACACCTTC
CDR3aa: CSVAPGGANYGYTF

j_gene: TRBJ1-2
d_gene: NA
v_gene: TRBV6-5
abundance: NA
CDR3nt: TGTGCCAGCAGCTCAGGGTCCAACTATGGCTACACCTTC
CDR3aa: CASSSGSNYGYTF

j_gene: TRBJ2-7
d_gene: TRBD1
v_gene: TRBV2
abundance: few
CDR3nt: TGTGCCAGCAGCCCGCGAGGACAGGGACGGTACGAGCAGTACTTC
CDR3aa: CASSPRGQGRYEQYF

j_gene: TRBJ2-7
d_gene: TRBD2
v_gene: TRBV2
abundance: many
CDR3nt: TGTGCCAGCAGCCGGACTAGCGGGGGTACCTACGAGCAGTACTTC
CDR3aa: CASSRTSGGTYEQYF

j_gene: TRBJ1-5
d_gene: NA
v_gene: TRBV12-2
abundance: few
CDR3nt: TGTGCAAGTCGCTTAGGGAGGGTGCCCCAGCATTTT
CDR3aa: CASRLGRVPQHF

j_gene: TRBJ2-3
d_gene: TRBD1
v_gene: TRBV19
abundance: NA
CDR3nt: TGTGCCAGTAGTATGCCGGGACAGGGGATGTTGGCAGATACGCAGTATTTT
CDR3aa: CASSMPGQGMLADTQYF

j_gene: TRBJ2-1
d_gene: NA
v_gene: TRBV19
abundance: NA
CDR3nt: TGTGCCAGTATCCCGGGGACAAACGGGGCCTACAATGAGCAGTTCTTC
CDR3aa: CASIPGTNGAYNEQFF

j_gene: TRBJ2-7
d_gene: TRBD1
v_gene: TRBV30
abundance: once
CDR3nt: TGTGCCTCTGGTGGGACAGGGGGATACGAGCAGTACTTC
CDR3aa: CASGGTGGYEQYF

j_gene: TRBJ2-7
d_gene: TRBD1
v_gene: TRBV5-1
abundance: NA
CDR3nt: TGCGCCAGCAGCTTCGGGACAGAGACCTACGAGCAGTACTTC
CDR3aa: CASSFGTETYEQYF

j_gene: TRBJ2-3
d_gene: NA
v_gene: TRBV29-1
abundance: NA
CDR3nt: TGCAGCGTGGAGGCGAGCGACATAACCACAGATACGCAGTATTTT
CDR3aa: CSVEASDITTDTQYF

j_gene: TRBJ2-3
d_gene: NA
v_gene: TRBV7-2
abundance: NA
CDR3nt: TGTGCCAGCAGCTGGGGCCACCGAGATACGCAGTATTTT
CDR3aa: CASSWGHRDTQYF

j_gene: TRBJ1-3
d_gene: NA
v_gene: TRBV7-6
abundance: NA
CDR3nt: TGTGCCAGCAGCTTTGGCGGAACGAACTCTGGAAACACCATATATTTT
CDR3aa: CASSFGGTNSGNTIYF

j_gene: TRBJ1-2
d_gene: NA
v_gene: TRBV13
abundance: NA
CDR3nt: TGTGCCAGCAGCTTAACTTCGGCAGGGCGAAGGAACTATGGCTACACCTTC
CDR3aa: CASSLTSAGRRNYGYTF

j_gene: TRBJ1-5
d_gene: TRBD1
v_gene: TRBV30
abundance: NA
CDR3nt: TGTGCCTGGAGTCTTCCAGTTACAGGGGATCAGCCCCAGCATTTT
CDR3aa: CAWSLPVTGDQPQHF

j_gene: TRBJ2-7
d_gene: TRBD1
v_gene: TRBV7-2
abundance: NA
CDR3nt: TGTGCCAGCAGCTTAGGTGGGACAGGAGGCTACGAGCAGTACTTC
CDR3aa: CASSLGGTGGYEQYF

j_gene: TRBJ1-5
d_gene: TRBD1
v_gene: TRBV6-5
abundance: NA
CDR3nt: TGTGCCAGCAGTTCCTCAGGGGGCAGCCTACAGCCCCAGCATTTT
CDR3aa: CASSSSGGSLQPQHF

j_gene: TRBJ2-5
d_gene: NA
v_gene: TRBV7-9
abundance: NA
CDR3nt: TGTGCCAGCAGCCCCGAGCAGGGCTGGGAGACCCAGTACTTC
CDR3aa: CASSPEQGWETQYF

j_gene: TRBJ2-7
d_gene: NA
v_gene: TRBV11-2
abundance: NA
CDR3nt: TGTGCCAGCAGCGTTCTTTTATACGAGCAGTACTTC
CDR3aa: CASSVLLYEQYF

j_gene: TRBJ2-3
d_gene: TRBD1
v_gene: TRBV5-4
abundance: NA
CDR3nt: TGTGCCAGCAGCTTGACAGGGGGCGAGGGCACAGATACGCAGTATTTT
CDR3aa: CASSLTGGEGTDTQYF

j_gene: TRBJ2-7
d_gene: NA
v_gene: TRBV7-2
abundance: NA
CDR3nt: TGTGCCAGCAGCTTCCCTAGCTCCGGGCAGTACTTC
CDR3aa: CASSFPSSGQYF

j_gene: TRBJ2-7
d_gene: TRBD1
v_gene: TRBV15
abundance: NA
CDR3nt: TGTGCCACCAGCAGGGACAGGGGGCAGCACTACGAGCAGTACTTC
CDR3aa: CATSRDRGQHYEQYF

j_gene: TRBJ1-1
d_gene: NA
v_gene: TRBV28
abundance: NA
CDR3nt: TGTGCCAGCAGTATAAACAGGGCCCAAGCTTTCTTT
CDR3aa: CASSINRAQAFF

j_gene: TRBJ2-3
d_gene: NA
v_gene: TRBV11-3
abundance: NA
CDR3nt: TGTGCCAGCAGCTCGAGCGGGTCCCACCCAGATACGCAGTATTTT
CDR3aa: CASSSSGSHPDTQYF

j_gene: TRBJ1-2
d_gene: NA
v_gene: TRBV30
abundance: few
CDR3nt: TGTGCCTGGGGCCGTGATGGCTACACCTTC
CDR3aa: CAWGRDGYTF

j_gene: TRBJ2-7
d_gene: NA
v_gene: TRBV6-6
abundance: NA
CDR3nt: TGTGCCAGCAGTCAGAGGGAGGACTCCTACGAGCAGTACTTC
CDR3aa: CASSQREDSYEQYF

j_gene: TRBJ2-1
d_gene: TRBD2
v_gene: TRBV29-1
abundance: NA
CDR3nt: TGCAGCGCCAGGACTAGCGGGCAGTTCTTC
CDR3aa: CSARTSGQFF

j_gene: TRBJ2-1
d_gene: TRBD1
v_gene: TRBV9
abundance: once
CDR3nt: TGTGCCAGCAGCGTAGTGGCGACAGGGCCAGGAGGCAATGAGCAGTTCTTC
CDR3aa: CASSVVATGPGGNEQFF

j_gene: TRBJ2-1
d_gene: TRBD2
v_gene: TRBV7-9
abundance: once
CDR3nt: TGTGCCAGCAGCCCTGGACTAGCGGGTTACAATGAGCAGTTCTTC
CDR3aa: CASSPGLAGYNEQFF

j_gene: TRBJ2-7
d_gene: TRBD2
v_gene: TRBV28
abundance: NA
CDR3nt: TGTGCCAGCCGCTTAGCGGGAGGAACGTACGAGCAGTACTTC
CDR3aa: CASRLAGGTYEQYF

j_gene: TRBJ1-5
d_gene: NA
v_gene: TRBV2
abundance: once
CDR3nt: TGTGCCAGCACCGAAGGGGGAGATCAGCCCCAGCATTTT
CDR3aa: CASTEGGDQPQHF

j_gene: TRBJ2-3
d_gene: NA
v_gene: TRBV5-6
abundance: NA
CDR3nt: TGTGCCAGCAGCTTGGATCGGGGAACAGATACGCAGTATTTT
CDR3aa: CASSLDRGTDTQYF

j_gene: TRBJ2-5
d_gene: NA
v_gene: TRBV19
abundance: NA
CDR3nt: TGTGCCAGTAGTATAGGTAGGACTCAACAAGAGACCCAGTACTTC
CDR3aa: CASSIGRTQQETQYF

j_gene: TRBJ1-1
d_gene: NA
v_gene: TRBV7-9
abundance: NA
CDR3nt: TGTGCCAGCAGCTTTAATCTATATGAGAAGCGGGCTTTCTTT
CDR3aa: CASSFNLYEKRAFF

j_gene: TRBJ2-7
d_gene: TRBD2
v_gene: TRBV6-6
abundance: NA
CDR3nt: TGTGCCAGCAGTGGTAGGACTAGCGGGAGTTTCGACGAGCAGTACTTC
CDR3aa: CASSGRTSGSFDEQYF

j_gene: TRBJ2-4
d_gene: NA
v_gene: TRBV18
abundance: NA
CDR3nt: TGTGCCAGCTCACCGAGGGAAGGCAAAAACATTCAGTACTTC
CDR3aa: CASSPREGKNIQYF

j_gene: TRBJ2-7
d_gene: NA
v_gene: TRBV4-3
abundance: NA
CDR3nt: TGCGCCAGCAGCCAAGGGTCAGGGCATTCCTACGAGCAGTACTTC
CDR3aa: CASSQGSGHSYEQYF

j_gene: TRBJ2-1
d_gene: TRBD2
v_gene: TRBV5-6
abundance: NA
CDR3nt: TGTGCCAGCAGTCTGGGACTAGCGGGATACAATGAGCAGTTCTTC
CDR3aa: CASSLGLAGYNEQFF

j_gene: TRBJ2-3
d_gene: TRBD2
v_gene: TRBV7-9
abundance: NA
CDR3nt: TGTGCCAGCAGCTCACTAGCGGGAGCCCGCGATACGCAGTATTTT
CDR3aa: CASSSLAGARDTQYF

j_gene: TRBJ2-2
d_gene: NA
v_gene: TRBV21-1
abundance: NA
CDR3nt: TGTGCCAGCAGCAAAGTCAGGGTGCCGCACACCGGGGAGCTGTTTTTT
CDR3aa: CASSKVRVPHTGELFF

j_gene: TRBJ2-1
d_gene: NA
v_gene: TRBV28
abundance: NA
CDR3nt: TGTGCCAGCAGTTTCAGCAGAGGGTCCGGCAATGAGCAGTTCTTC
CDR3aa: CASSFSRGSGNEQFF

j_gene: TRBJ2-1
d_gene: NA
v_gene: TRBV15
abundance: once
CDR3nt: TGTGCCACCAGCAGTCAAGCGGCCAGCTCCTACAATGAGCAGTTCTTC
CDR3aa: CATSSQAASSYNEQFF

j_gene: TRBJ2-2
d_gene: NA
v_gene: TRBV5-4
abundance: NA
CDR3nt: TGTGCCAGCAGCTTGGACTCGCGGGGCACCGGGGAGCTGTTTTTT
CDR3aa: CASSLDSRGTGELFF

j_gene: TRBJ2-2
d_gene: TRBD2
v_gene: TRBV5-6
abundance: NA
CDR3nt: TGTGCCAGCAGCCCAGGACTAGCGGGAGGGGCGAACACCGGGGAGCTGTTTTTT
CDR3aa: CASSPGLAGGANTGELFF

j_gene: TRBJ1-2
d_gene: TRBD1
v_gene: TRBV18
abundance: NA
CDR3nt: TGTGCCAGCTCACCAGGGGACCGGGACAGGGTACATGGCTACACCTTC
CDR3aa: CASSPGDRDRVHGYTF